Below are 5 T cell receptor beta chains sequenced from a single sample in a study of T cell responses to AZD1222 COVID-19 vaccine. The assay was immunoSEQ multiplex PCR, and TCRdb's table has in-frame clones only and misses some. The sample consists of 150,000 to 200,000 clones, more than 90% of them appearing once. The sample here was peripheral blood, taken on day 0 of AZD1222 vaccination. The origin of the receptors is an adult in good health.

CDR3 sequence reads: CASSPGFHSGNSYEQYF. In DNA form, the CDR3 reads TGTGCCAGCAGCCCCGGATTCCATAGCGGGAACTCCTACGAGCAGTACTTC. This rearrangement joins TRBV3-1 (or the pseudogene TRBV3-2) to TRBJ2-7; TRBD2 matches at 8 bases. The J segment lost 0 bases and the V segment lost 4 bases, leaving 11 bases of the junction unmatched. The V gene's germline CDR1 is LGHDT and CDR2 YNNKEL (reference sequence). CDR3 size: 17 residues.

This clone was observed a single time. V usage is TRBV4-1 and J usage is TRBJ1-4; tentatively, D is TRBD1 (6 bases). Germline CDR1 MGHRA, CDR2 YSYEKL. The CDR3 is made up of 16 amino acids. Trimming removed 3 bases at V and 6 bases at J, with 17 bases between. The CDR3 protein is CASSQAGQKRDEKLFF. Written as DNA, the CDR3 is TGCGCCAGCAGCCAGGCAGGACAGAAGAGAGATGAAAAACTGTTTTTT.

The chain recombines TRBV19 with TRBJ1-2; possibly TRBD1 for D (6 bases). The germline V and J ends were trimmed by 4 bases and 6 bases, with 15 bases remaining between them. CDR3 length equals 14 residues. The germline V gene has CDR1 LNHDA and CDR2 SQIVND (reference sequence). The CDR3 reads CASSTDFRTDGYTF. In nucleotides, the CDR3 is TGTGCCAGTAGTACGGACTTCAGGACAGATGGCTACACCTTC.

The chain recombines TRBV11-3 with TRBJ2-2; D call uncertain. Trimming left V 6 bases short and J 3 bases short, with 8 bases between. Germline loops: CDR1 SGHNT, CDR2 YENEEA. The CDR3 is 13 residues long. The DNA for the CDR3 is TGTGCCAGCAGAGGGCCGCACACCGGGGAGCTGTTTTTT. It yields the protein CASRGPHTGELFF.

The V call is TRBV13, the J call TRBJ2-3; 8 bases agree with TRBD2. Germline V gene data show CDR1 as PRHDT and CDR2 as FYEKMQ (reference sequence). After removal of 2 bases from V and 9 bases from J, the junction contained 4 bases not matched to a gene. The CDR3 has 13 residues. The CDR3 is CASSLRSGGTQYF. The CDR3 region has the DNA TGTGCCAGCAGCTTAAGGTCGGGGGGGACGCAGTATTTT.